This T cell receptor (beta chain) was observed in a study of identical twins (dated by TCRdb to between 2015 and 2016). Regarding the study in general: To test whether fetal clonotypes persist, this study deep-sequenced TCR alpha and beta repertoires from monozygotic twins, from unrelated adults of various ages, and from cord blood. To rule out contamination, the twin experiments were replicated at different times with different library preparation protocols. Summary of the overall study and its limitations: Fewer insertions were carried by abundant cord blood beta clonotypes; a weaker similar trend was observed in young adult naive repertoires, while no such trend was observed in memory repertoires. In beta out-of-frame sequences, excess twin sharing was weaker, because having fewer shared sequences lowered the signal-to-noise ratio. Compared with coincidental sharing between unrelated individuals, an excess of low generation-probability sequences was observed among out-of-frame TCR alpha sequences shared between twins. Because the same donors could not be followed over many years, the conclusions depended on cross-sectional statistical analysis. Zero-insertion analyses could be partly confounded by invariant T cells such as MAIT and iNKT, although diverse VJ usage argued against such confounding for most clonotypes. Recombination models systematically underestimated out-of-frame TCR alpha sharing in monozygotic twins but agreed with sharing between unrelated individuals.

Every donor was a healthy Caucasian. The twin cohort consisted of three pairs of female monozygotic twins, all aged about 18 to 29 years. CD4+ and CD8+ T cell populations were isolated with positive isolation kits from Invitrogen. Ends trimmed: V by 6 bases, J by 9 bases; bases unmatched to a gene: 7. For CDR1 and CDR2, the germline V gene (reference sequence) lists DFQATT and SNEGSKA. The CDR3 holds 13 amino acids from the cysteine to the phenylalanine. This entry keeps only the CDR3 DNA: 39 bases, framed from base 1. Library construction relied on 5' RACE. The instrument given in TCRdb is Illumina HiSeq 2000. Template switching added a universal primer binding site, and the final cDNA carried a unique molecular identifier that allowed TCR cDNA molecules to be counted accurately. Specific primers in the conserved constant-segment region were used to synthesize first-strand cDNA for the TCR alpha and beta chains. To control for contamination, every cDNA library carried two barcodes: a SMART-Mk sample barcode plus Illumina barcodes. Two successive PCR steps introduced TruSeq adapter sequences along with Illumina sample barcodes. Sequencing of the TCR alpha and beta cDNA libraries was done on the Illumina HiSeq platform using custom primers. As for the original processing: Raw reads were processed with MiGEC to extract unique molecular identifiers, and MiXCR was used to determine CDR3 positions. For each individual, recombination models were inferred using an EM algorithm with the repgenHMM and IGoR tools. The tcR package in R was used for shared clonotype analysis, with sharing normalized by the product of cloneset sizes. Out-of-frame nonproductive sequences were analyzed to study raw recombination free of thymic and clonal selection effects. TCRdb ran its own pipeline on the public reads, namely fastp trimming at Q25 and MiXCR clone calling, and kept in-frame beta chains. Records with the same CDR3 protein are collapsed into one entry carrying the most frequent genes and DNA. TCRdb, not the authors, supplied the V and J calls. For this sample the table gives approximately 550,000 distinct CDR3 sequences, of which around 22% were detected only once. The top ten hold about 0.5% of the sample.

Remarks on this clonotype: Its antigen is currently not known. Nothing much larger sits one base from this clone, and base qualities are not available.

The sample was also reused in another study, on yellow fever vaccine responses in identical twins. The second study's paper adds: The T cell response to vaccination in identical twins was reported by the authors to appear partly convergent and partly personalized. The study precisely tracked vaccine-responding T cell clones in identical twins.

The chain was built from TRBV20-1 and TRBJ2-7; TRBD2 fits 14 bases in the junction. Sequences were obtained from CD4+ T cells sorted from blood. The sequence derives from a woman under 30 in good health. The CDR3 here reads CSAGTSGSDVQYF. The bases are TGCAGTGCCGGGACTAGCGGGAGTGATGTGCAGTACTTC.